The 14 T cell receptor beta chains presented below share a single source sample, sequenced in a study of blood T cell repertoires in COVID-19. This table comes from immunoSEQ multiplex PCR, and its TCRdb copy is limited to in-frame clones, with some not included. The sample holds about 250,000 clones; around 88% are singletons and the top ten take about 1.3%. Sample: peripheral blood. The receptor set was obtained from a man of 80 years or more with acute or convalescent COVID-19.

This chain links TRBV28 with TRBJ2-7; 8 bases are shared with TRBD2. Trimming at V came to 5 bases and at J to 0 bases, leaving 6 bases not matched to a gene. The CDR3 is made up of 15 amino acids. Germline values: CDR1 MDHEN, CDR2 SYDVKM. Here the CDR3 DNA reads TGTGCCAGCAGTCCACGGGGGGGACCCTCCTACGAGCAGTACTTC. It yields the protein CASSPRGGPSYEQYF.

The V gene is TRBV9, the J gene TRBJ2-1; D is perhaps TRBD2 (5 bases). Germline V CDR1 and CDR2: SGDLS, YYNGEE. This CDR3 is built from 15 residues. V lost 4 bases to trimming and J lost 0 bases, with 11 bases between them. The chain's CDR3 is CASSISESSYNEQFF. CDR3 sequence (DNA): TGTGCCAGCAGCATTAGCGAGAGCTCCTACAATGAGCAGTTCTTC.

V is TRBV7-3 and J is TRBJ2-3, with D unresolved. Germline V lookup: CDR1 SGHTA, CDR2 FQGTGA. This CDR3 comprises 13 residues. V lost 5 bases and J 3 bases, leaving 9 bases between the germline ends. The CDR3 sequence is CASSPSGTDTQYF. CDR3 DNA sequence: TGTGCCAGCAGCCCGTCGGGTACAGATACGCAGTATTTT.

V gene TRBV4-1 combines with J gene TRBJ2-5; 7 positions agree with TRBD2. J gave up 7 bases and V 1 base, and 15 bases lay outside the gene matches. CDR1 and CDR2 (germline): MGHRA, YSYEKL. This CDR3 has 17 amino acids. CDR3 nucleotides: TGCGCCAGCAGCCAAGGTTTGGGGGAGGGCCCTTCGGGGACCCAGTACTTC. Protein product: CASSQGLGEGPSGTQYF.

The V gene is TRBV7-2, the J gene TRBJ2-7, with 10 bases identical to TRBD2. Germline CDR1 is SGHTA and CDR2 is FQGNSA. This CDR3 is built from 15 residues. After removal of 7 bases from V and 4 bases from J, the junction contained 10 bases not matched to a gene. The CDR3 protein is CASTPSSGGAYEQYF. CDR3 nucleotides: TGTGCCAGCACCCCAAGCAGCGGGGGGGCTTACGAGCAGTACTTC.

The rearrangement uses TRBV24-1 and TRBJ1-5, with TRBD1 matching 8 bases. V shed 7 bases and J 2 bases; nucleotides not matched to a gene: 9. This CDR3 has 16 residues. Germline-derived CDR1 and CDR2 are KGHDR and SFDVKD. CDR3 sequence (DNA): TGTGCCACCAGGGACAGGGCGGTGAGGGGCAATCAGCCCCAGCATTTT. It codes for CATRDRAVRGNQPQHF.

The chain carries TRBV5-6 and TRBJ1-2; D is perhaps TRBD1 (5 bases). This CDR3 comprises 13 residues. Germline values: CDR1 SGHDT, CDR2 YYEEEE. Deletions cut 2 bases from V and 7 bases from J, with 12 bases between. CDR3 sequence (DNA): TGTGCCAGCAGCTTAAGCAGGGAAGGTGGCTACACCTTC. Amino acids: CASSLSREGGYTF.

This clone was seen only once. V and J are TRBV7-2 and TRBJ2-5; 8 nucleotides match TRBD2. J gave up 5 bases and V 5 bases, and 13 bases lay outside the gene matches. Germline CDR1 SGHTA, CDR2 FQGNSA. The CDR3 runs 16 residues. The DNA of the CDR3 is TGTGCCAGCAGCACCGAACTAGCGGCGAGGGGGGAGACCCAGTACTTC. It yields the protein CASSTELAARGETQYF.

CDR3 amino acids: CASSLAAGDTEAFF. The CDR3 DNA is TGTGCCAGCAGCTTAGCTGCAGGGGACACTGAAGCTTTCTTT. The chain employs TRBV7-2 and TRBJ1-1; a possible D gene is TRBD1 (6 bases). The CDR3 spans 14 residues. The germline V and J ends were trimmed by 0 bases and 3 bases, with 8 bases remaining between them. CDR1 and CDR2 (germline): SGHTA, FQGNSA.

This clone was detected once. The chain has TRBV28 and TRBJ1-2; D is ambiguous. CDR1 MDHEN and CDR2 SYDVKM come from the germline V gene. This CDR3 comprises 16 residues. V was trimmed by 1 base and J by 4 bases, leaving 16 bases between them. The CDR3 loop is CASSLFPGGEGYGYTF. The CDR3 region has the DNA TGTGCCAGCAGTTTATTTCCAGGTGGGGAGGGCTATGGCTACACCTTC.

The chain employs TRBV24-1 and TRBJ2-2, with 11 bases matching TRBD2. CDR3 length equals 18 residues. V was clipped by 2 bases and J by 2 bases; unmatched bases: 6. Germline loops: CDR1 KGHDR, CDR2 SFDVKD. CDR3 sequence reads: CATSDWSSGRGNTGELFF. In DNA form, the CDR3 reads TGTGCCACCAGTGATTGGAGTAGCGGGAGGGGTAACACCGGGGAGCTGTTTTTT.

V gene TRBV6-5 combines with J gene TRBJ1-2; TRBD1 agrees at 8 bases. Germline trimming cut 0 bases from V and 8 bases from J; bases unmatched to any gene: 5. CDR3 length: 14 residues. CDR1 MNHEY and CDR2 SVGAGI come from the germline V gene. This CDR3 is CASSYSTGGDGYTF. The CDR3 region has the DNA TGTGCCAGCAGTTACTCAACAGGGGGGGACGGCTACACCTTC.

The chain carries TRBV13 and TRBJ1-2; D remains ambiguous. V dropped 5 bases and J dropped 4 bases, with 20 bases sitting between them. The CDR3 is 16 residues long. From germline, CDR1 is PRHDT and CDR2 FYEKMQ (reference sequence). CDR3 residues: CASSPRDFPITYGYTF. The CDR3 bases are TGTGCCAGCAGCCCCCGGGATTTTCCGATTACCTATGGCTACACCTTC.

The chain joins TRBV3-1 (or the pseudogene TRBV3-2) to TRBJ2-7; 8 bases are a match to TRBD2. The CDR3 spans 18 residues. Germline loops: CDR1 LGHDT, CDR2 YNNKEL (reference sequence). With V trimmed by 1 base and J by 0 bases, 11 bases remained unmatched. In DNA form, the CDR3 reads TGTGCCAGCAGCCAAGTCGGCTCCGGGACTAGAAGCTCCTACGAGCAGTACTTC. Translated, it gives CASSQVGSGTRSSYEQYF.